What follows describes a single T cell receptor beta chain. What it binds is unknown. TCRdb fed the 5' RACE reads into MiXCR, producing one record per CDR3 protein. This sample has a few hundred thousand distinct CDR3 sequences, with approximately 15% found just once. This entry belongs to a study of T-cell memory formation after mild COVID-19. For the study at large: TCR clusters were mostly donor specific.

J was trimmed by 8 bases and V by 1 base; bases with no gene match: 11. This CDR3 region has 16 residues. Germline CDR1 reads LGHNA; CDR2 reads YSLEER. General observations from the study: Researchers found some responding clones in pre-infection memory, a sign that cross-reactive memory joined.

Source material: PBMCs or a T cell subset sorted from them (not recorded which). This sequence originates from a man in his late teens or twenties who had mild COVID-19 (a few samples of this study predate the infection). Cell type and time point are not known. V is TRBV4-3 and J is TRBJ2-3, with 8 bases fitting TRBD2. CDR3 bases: TGCGCCAGCAGCCAAGTAGCCGGGGGGGCCGCGGGTACGCAGTATTTT. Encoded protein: CASSQVAGGAAGTQYF.